The rows below give T cell receptor beta chains drawn from one sample of a study of cytomegalovirus exposure and HLA in healthy donors. The data were produced by immunoSEQ multiplex PCR, yet TCRdb's version contains in-frame clones alone and is incomplete. The sample lists about 190,000 clones; around 77% were seen once. Sequenced material: PBMCs. The receptors stem from a young woman in good health and CMV-seronegative. Both conserved end residues are part of each CDR3. D genes are given only for firm matches. Some rows mark clone size as missing; the rest say once, few, many or name a class of expanded clone.

TRBJ2-1 TRBV30 once . CAWSGNRNEQFF TGTGCCTGGAGTGGTAACAGGAATGAGCAGTTCTTC
TRBJ1-1 TRBV28 . . CATSRAEAFF TGTGCCACCTCGCGGGCTGAAGCTTTCTTT
TRBJ2-7 TRBV28 . TRBD2 CASSLSDTSGYEQYF TGTGCCAGCAGTTTATCGGATACTAGCGGGTACGAGCAGTACTTC
TRBJ1-1 TRBV11-2 . TRBD1 CASSSGTGGTEAFF TGTGCCAGCAGCTCCGGGACAGGGGGCACTGAAGCTTTCTTT
TRBJ1-2 TRBV7-2 . TRBD1 CASSATGVYGYTF TGTGCCAGCAGCGCGACAGGGGTATATGGCTACACCTTC
TRBJ2-7 TRBV5-5 . TRBD1 CASDRGLGQGSEQYF TGTGCCAGCGACCGAGGTTTGGGACAGGGGTCCGAGCAGTACTTC
TRBJ2-7 TRBV7-9 . . CASSLRRGTGEQYF TGTGCCAGCAGCTTACGGCGGGGAACTGGCGAGCAGTACTTC
TRBJ1-2 TRBV10-2 . TRBD1 CASRQTGGDNYGYTF TGCGCCAGCAGGCAGACAGGGGGCGATAACTATGGCTACACCTTC
TRBJ1-5 TRBV30 . . CAWSPFSNQPQHF TGTGCCTGGAGTCCTTTTAGCAATCAGCCCCAGCATTTT
TRBJ1-4 TRBV6-1 . . CASSIGAANEKLFF TGTGCCAGCAGTATAGGGGCTGCGAATGAAAAACTGTTTTTT
TRBJ1-1 TRBV19 . . CASSMAPNTEAFF TGTGCCAGTAGTATGGCCCCGAACACTGAAGCTTTCTTT
TRBJ2-3 TRBV7-8 . . CASSPLGGGGDTQYF TGTGCCAGCAGCCCCCTCGGCGGAGGTGGAGATACGCAGTATTTT
TRBJ1-2 TRBV29-1 . . CSVEVTRGYGYTF TGCAGCGTTGAAGTGACCCGAGGCTATGGCTACACCTTC
TRBJ2-3 TRBV6-1 . TRBD2 CASASGVSTDTQYF TGTGCCAGCGCTAGCGGCGTAAGCACAGATACGCAGTATTTT
TRBJ2-7 TRBV5-4 once TRBD2 CASSASSGSSYEQYF TGTGCCAGCAGCGCAAGTAGCGGGAGCTCCTACGAGCAGTACTTC
TRBJ1-1 TRBV6-1 few . CASSEAVQTEAFF TGTGCCAGCAGTGAAGCGGTACAGACTGAAGCTTTCTTT
TRBJ2-1 TRBV19 . TRBD2 CASRTKSGRNNEQFF TGTGCCAGTAGGACCAAGAGCGGGAGGAACAATGAGCAGTTCTTC
TRBJ1-2 TRBV27 . . CASSSREGYGYTF TGTGCCAGCAGTTCCAGGGAGGGCTATGGCTACACCTTC
TRBJ1-1 TRBV7-9 . . CASSLMGGPNTEAFF TGTGCCAGCAGCTTAATGGGAGGGCCGAACACTGAAGCTTTCTTT
TRBJ2-5 TRBV2 once TRBD1 CASSVQGTVQETQYF TGTGCCAGCAGTGTCCAAGGGACAGTCCAAGAGACCCAGTACTTC
TRBJ1-1 TRBV5-6 . TRBD1 CASRRTGQGAFF TGTGCCAGCAGACGAACGGGACAGGGGGCTTTCTTT
TRBJ2-7 TRBV4-2 . . CASSQDRDYEQYF TGTGCCAGCAGCCAAGACAGGGACTACGAGCAGTACTTC
TRBJ2-1 TRBV12-5 . . CASGLLPRGTLNNEQFF TGTGCTAGTGGTTTGCTCCCCCGAGGCACCCTCAACAATGAGCAGTTCTTC
TRBJ1-2 TRBV5-6 . . CASSLGGSTSSYTF TGTGCCAGCAGCTTGGGAGGGAGTACTAGTAGCTACACCTTC
TRBJ2-1 TRBV11-3 few TRBD2 CASSLEGGGPANEQFF TGTGCCAGCAGCTTAGAGGGGGGAGGGCCAGCCAATGAGCAGTTCTTC
TRBJ2-1 TRBV27 . TRBD2 CASSPGLAGAYGEQFF TGTGCCAGCAGCCCCGGGCTAGCGGGAGCTTATGGTGAGCAGTTCTTC
TRBJ2-1 TRBV28 . TRBD2 CASSPGPSGSAEQFF TGTGCCAGCAGCCCTGGCCCTAGCGGGAGTGCTGAGCAGTTCTTC
TRBJ1-1 TRBV13 . . CASSLGYRVSGTEAFF TGTGCCAGCAGCTTAGGCTACAGGGTTTCGGGGACTGAAGCTTTCTTT
TRBJ1-3 TRBV6-1 few TRBD1 CATATGTGTGNTIYF TGTGCCACCGCGACAGGGACCGGGACTGGAAACACCATATATTTT
TRBJ2-1 TRBV5-1 . . CASSLGRLRNYNEQFF TGCGCCAGCAGCTTGGGACGTTTGCGGAACTACAATGAGCAGTTCTTC
TRBJ1-2 TRBV12-5 . . CASGLGQGHGYTF TGTGCTAGTGGTTTGGGGCAGGGGCATGGCTACACCTTC
TRBJ1-1 TRBV7-2 . . CASSLGGMNTEAFF TGTGCCAGCAGCTTAGGAGGAATGAACACTGAAGCTTTCTTT
TRBJ1-2 TRBV29-1 . TRBD1 CSVLRSGTDGNYGYTF TGCAGCGTTCTCCGTTCCGGGACAGACGGTAACTATGGCTACACCTTC
TRBJ2-3 TRBV10-1 . TRBD1 CATSTGEGDTQYF TGCGCCACGTCGACAGGGGAAGGAGATACGCAGTATTTT
TRBJ2-1 TRBV28 . . CARTPGAGAYNEQFF TGTGCCAGGACACCGGGAGCGGGCGCCTACAATGAGCAGTTCTTC
TRBJ1-2 TRBV20-1 . . CSASFSYGYTF TGCAGTGCTAGTTTCAGCTATGGCTACACCTTC
TRBJ1-3 TRBV9 . TRBD1 CASSERGQGNTIYF TGTGCCAGCAGCGAGAGGGGACAGGGAAACACCATATATTTT
TRBJ2-1 TRBV9 . . CASSVVGRGDYNEQFF TGTGCCAGCAGCGTAGTGGGCAGGGGAGACTACAATGAGCAGTTCTTC
TRBJ2-1 TRBV7-9 . . CASRGGGVIDNNEQFF TGTGCCAGCAGAGGGGGGGGTGTGATCGACAACAATGAGCAGTTCTTC
TRBJ2-1 TRBV9 . TRBD1 CASSLPTGGGYNEQFF TGTGCCAGCAGCCTACCGACAGGGGGCGGATACAATGAGCAGTTCTTC